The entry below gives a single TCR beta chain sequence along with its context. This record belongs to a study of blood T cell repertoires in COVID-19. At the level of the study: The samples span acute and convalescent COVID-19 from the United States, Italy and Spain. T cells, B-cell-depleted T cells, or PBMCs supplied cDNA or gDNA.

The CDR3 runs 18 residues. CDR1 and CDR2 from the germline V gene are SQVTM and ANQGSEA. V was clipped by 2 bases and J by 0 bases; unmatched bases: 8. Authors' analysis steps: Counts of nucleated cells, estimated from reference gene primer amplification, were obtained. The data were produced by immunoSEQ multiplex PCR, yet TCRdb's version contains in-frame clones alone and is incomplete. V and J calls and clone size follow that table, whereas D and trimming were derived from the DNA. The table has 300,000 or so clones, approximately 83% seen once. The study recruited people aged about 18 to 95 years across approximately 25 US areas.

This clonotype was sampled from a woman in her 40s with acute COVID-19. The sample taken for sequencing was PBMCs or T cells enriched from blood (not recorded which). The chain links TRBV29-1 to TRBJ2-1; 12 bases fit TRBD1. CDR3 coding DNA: TGCAGCGTTGAAAGGGGACAGGGGGCGAGAAGCTCCTACAATGAGCAGTTCTTC. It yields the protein CSVERGQGARSSYNEQFF.